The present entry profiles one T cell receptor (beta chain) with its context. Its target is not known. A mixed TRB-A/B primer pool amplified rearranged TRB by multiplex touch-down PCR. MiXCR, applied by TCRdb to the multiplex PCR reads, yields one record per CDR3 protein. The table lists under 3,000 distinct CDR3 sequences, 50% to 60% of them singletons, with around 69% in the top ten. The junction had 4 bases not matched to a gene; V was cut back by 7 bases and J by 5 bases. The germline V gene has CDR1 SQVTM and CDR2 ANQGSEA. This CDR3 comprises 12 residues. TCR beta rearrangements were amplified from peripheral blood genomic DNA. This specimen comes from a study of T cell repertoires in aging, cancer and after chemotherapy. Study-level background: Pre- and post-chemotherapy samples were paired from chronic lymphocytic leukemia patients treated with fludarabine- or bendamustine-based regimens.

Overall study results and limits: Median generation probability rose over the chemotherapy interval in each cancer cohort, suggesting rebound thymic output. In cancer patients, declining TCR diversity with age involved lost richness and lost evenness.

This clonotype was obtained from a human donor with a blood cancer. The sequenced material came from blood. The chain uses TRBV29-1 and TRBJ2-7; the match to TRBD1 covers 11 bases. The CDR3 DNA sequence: TGCAGCGGGACAGGGGGCGGGAACGAGCAGTACTTC. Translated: CSGTGGGNEQYF.